The 26 T cell receptor beta chains presented below share a single source sample, sequenced in a study of blood T cell repertoires in COVID-19. Sequencing used immunoSEQ multiplex PCR; TCRdb keeps in-frame clones, though not all of them. The data hold 170,000 or so clones, with 85% to 90% observed a single time. Source material: peripheral blood. These receptors came from a man aged 45-65 years with active or convalescent COVID-19.

This chain uses TRBV18 with TRBJ1-6; 7 bases match TRBD1. The CDR3 runs to 14 residues. Germline-derived CDR1 and CDR2 are KGHSH and LQKENI. The junction had 8 bases not matched to a gene; V was cut back by 5 bases and J by 10 bases. The CDR3 spells CASSSDREGSPLHF. The DNA of the CDR3 is TGTGCCAGCTCATCCGACAGGGAAGGGTCACCCCTCCACTTT.

This clone occurred once. The rearrangement joins TRBV6-5 to TRBJ2-2, with a possible D match to TRBD2 (6 bases). This CDR3 contains 15 residues. Germline V CDR1 and CDR2: MNHEY, SVGAGI. Trimming pared 0 bases from V and 2 bases from J, leaving 7 bases between. CDR3 nucleotides: TGTGCCAGCAGTTACTCTAGCGGTAACACCGGGGAGCTGTTTTTT. Its translation is CASSYSSGNTGELFF.

The gene calls are TRBV6-6 and TRBJ1-6; 8 bases match TRBD1. CDR1 is MNHNY, CDR2 SVGAGI, per germline (reference sequence). This CDR3 contains 15 residues. Trimming cost V 6 bases and J 7 bases; bases outside gene matches: 8. CDR3 DNA sequence: TGTGCCAGCAGCCTAGAATACAGGGGGAATTCACCCCTCCACTTT. This translates into CASSLEYRGNSPLHF.

The rearrangement links TRBV11-2 to TRBJ2-1, with 8 positions matching TRBD1. The CDR3 contains 14 residues. V trimming: 2 bases; J trimming: 3 bases; junction bases outside the gene matches: 0. The germline CDR1 and CDR2 sequences are SGHAT and FQNNGV. CDR3 region: CASSLTGGYNEQFF. CDR3 DNA: TGTGCCAGCAGCTTAACAGGGGGCTACAATGAGCAGTTCTTC.

V is TRBV25-1 and J is TRBJ2-3; 7 nucleotides agree with TRBD1. The CDR3 sequence is 16 residues long. The junction had 5 bases not matched to a gene; V was cut back by 2 bases and J by 0 bases. Looked up from germline, CDR1 is MGHDK and CDR2 is SYGVNS. The CDR3 DNA follows: TGTGCCAGCAGTGAACGGACAGGCCCTAGCACAGATACGCAGTATTTT. It yields the protein CASSERTGPSTDTQYF.

Points on this clone: An end of the junction differs from the germline gene, which may be a read error. V and J are TRBV7-9 and TRBJ1-2; D gene ambiguous. The CDR3 contains 13 residues. CDR1 and CDR2 from the germline V gene are SEHNR and FQNEAQ (reference sequence). In DNA form, the CDR3 reads TGTGCCAGCAGCTCCCCGGAGTCCTATGGCCACACCTTC. It yields the protein CASSSPESYGHTF.

This chain links TRBV6-5 with TRBJ2-1, with 7 bases lining up with TRBD2. V lost 6 bases, J lost 7 bases, and 6 bases stayed unmatched. Germline values: CDR1 MNHEY, CDR2 SVGAGI. This CDR3 has 13 residues. CDR3: CASRLSGLNEQFF. Here the CDR3 DNA reads TGTGCCAGCAGACTTAGCGGGTTGAATGAGCAGTTCTTC.

This rearrangement joins TRBV7-2 to TRBJ1-1; D is perhaps TRBD1 (5 bases). Germline CDR1 and CDR2: SGHTA and FQGNSA. Trimming left V 5 bases short and J 1 base short, with 14 bases between. The CDR3 extends over 15 amino acids. CDR3 region: CASSARQFSNTEAFF. The DNA for the CDR3 is TGTGCCAGCAGCGCCCGACAGTTTTCGAACACTGAAGCTTTCTTT.

This clone was detected a few times. This sequence joins TRBV28 and TRBJ1-4; the D gene is possibly TRBD1 (5 bases). V was cut by 6 bases and J by 7 bases, with 9 bases left in between. Germline V lookup: CDR1 MDHEN, CDR2 SYDVKM. This CDR3 is 12 amino acids long. For the CDR3, the DNA is TGTGCCAGCAGGACGGGGGGTGAAAAACTGTTTTTT. Its protein is CASRTGGEKLFF.

The chain employs TRBV11-2 and TRBJ2-2, with TRBD2 matching over 11 bases. V lost 5 bases to trimming and J lost 5 bases; unmatched junction nucleotides: 4. Germline assignment: CDR1 SGHAT and CDR2 FQNNGV. The CDR3 is made up of 15 amino acids. CDR3 coding DNA: TGTGCCAGCAGCAGGGGACTAGCGGAAACCGGGGAGCTGTTTTTT. Protein: CASSRGLAETGELFF.

The chain combines TRBV6-5 with TRBJ2-3, with 13 bases identical to TRBD2. V shed 8 bases, J shed 6 bases, and the junction held 8 bases outside the gene matches. Germline assignment: CDR1 MNHEY and CDR2 SVGAGI. CDR3 length equals 15 residues. The DNA for the CDR3 is TGTGCCAGCTCCCCTGGACTAGCGGGGGAGGATACGCAGTATTTT. It encodes CASSPGLAGEDTQYF.

This sequence joins TRBV2 and TRBJ2-7; 13 bases fit TRBD2. The CDR3 extends over 15 amino acids. The ends lost 2 bases at V and 8 bases at J; junction bases unmatched: 6. CDR1 and CDR2 (germline): SNHLY, FYNNEI. The CDR3 DNA reads TGTGCCAGCAGTGAAAGCCGGACTAGCGGGAGTAAGCAGTACTTC. Protein sequence: CASSESRTSGSKQYF.

There are a few counts of this clone. The rearrangement joins TRBV6-5 to TRBJ1-5; D gene uncertain. Germline-derived CDR1 and CDR2 are MNHEY and SVGAGI. V lost 5 bases and J lost 11, with 16 bases in between. The CDR3 extends over 13 amino acids. CDR3 region: CASSPSGVGAQHF. CDR3 DNA: TGTGCCAGCAGTCCCAGCGGGGTGGGTGCCCAGCATTTT.

CDR3 protein: CASRLHLDRGENQPQHF. The CDR3 bases are TGTGCCAGTAGACTTCACCTGGACAGGGGCGAAAATCAGCCCCAGCATTTT. The chain recombines TRBV19 with TRBJ1-5; TRBD1 agrees at 9 bases. The CDR3 has 17 amino acids. With V trimmed by 6 bases and J by 4 bases, 13 bases remained unmatched. Germline values: CDR1 LNHDA, CDR2 SQIVND (reference sequence).

The rearrangement joins TRBV5-8 to TRBJ2-5; 7 nucleotides agree with TRBD1. V shed 0 bases, J shed 2 bases, and the junction held 1 base outside the gene matches. The CDR3 consists of 14 residues. Germline loops: CDR1 SGHTS, CDR2 YDEGEE. The CDR3 region has the DNA TGTGCCAGCAGCTTGGCGGACAGGCAAGAGACCCAGTACTTC. Amino acid sequence: CASSLADRQETQYF. Full variable domain (outside the CDR3, taken from reference TRBV5-8 and TRBJ2-5): EAGVTQSPTHLIKTRGQQATLRCSPISGHTSVYWYQQALGLGLQFLLWYDEGEERNRGNFPPRFSGRQFPNYSSELNVNALELEDSALYLCASSLADRQETQYFGPGTRLLVL.

J is TRBJ2-3 and V is TRBV3-1 (or the pseudogene TRBV3-2); D gene uncertain. This CDR3 is built from 12 residues. Germline CDR1 LGHDT, CDR2 YNNKEL (reference sequence). Trimming took 3 bases from V and 4 from J, leaving 5 bases between them. CDR3 amino acids: CASSQASDTQYF. DNA for the CDR3: TGTGCCAGCAGCCAGGCATCAGATACGCAGTATTTT.

The chain employs TRBV6-5 and TRBJ1-5; the D gene is possibly TRBD1 (5 bases). Germline assignment: CDR1 MNHEY and CDR2 SVGAGI. Trimming removed 8 bases from V and 4 bases from J, with 9 bases in between. This CDR3 contains 12 residues. The CDR3: CASGQTNQPQHF. The CDR3 DNA sequence: TGTGCCAGCGGACAAACGAATCAGCCCCAGCATTTT.

The gene calls are TRBV6-5 and TRBJ1-2; 7 bases are shared with TRBD1. The CDR3 has 13 amino acids. The germline gives CDR1 MNHEY, CDR2 SVGAGI. V was clipped by 5 bases and J by 4 bases; unmatched bases: 4. The CDR3 loop is CASSLQGSYGYTF. The CDR3 coding sequence is TGTGCCAGCAGTCTACAGGGGAGCTATGGCTACACCTTC.

The V call is TRBV19, the J call TRBJ1-1; D perhaps matches TRBD1 (6 bases). CDR3 length: 13 amino acids. Trimming shortened V by 7 bases and J by 0 bases, and 9 bases separated the two germline ends. Looked up from germline, CDR1 is LNHDA and CDR2 is SQIVND (reference sequence). The CDR3 DNA follows: TGTGCCAGTATCGACAGGTTGAACACTGAAGCTTTCTTT. Amino acids: CASIDRLNTEAFF.

The CDR3 region has the DNA TGTGCCAGCTCACCTACCCGGGGGGGTGCAGATACGCAGTATTTT. It specifies CASSPTRGGADTQYF. The V call is TRBV18, the J call TRBJ2-3, with 8 nucleotides matching TRBD2. J was trimmed by 4 bases and V by 3 bases; bases with no gene match: 6. Germline V gives CDR1 KGHSH, CDR2 LQKENI. This CDR3 has 15 residues.

The CDR3 here is CASFEGNSNQPQHF. The CDR3, as DNA: TGTGCCAGTTTCGAGGGAAATAGCAATCAGCCCCAGCATTTT. V gene TRBV19 combines with J gene TRBJ1-5; no definite D call. The CDR3 length is 14 residues. V gave up 8 bases and J gave up 0 bases, with 11 bases separating them. Looked up from germline, CDR1 is LNHDA and CDR2 is SQIVND (reference sequence).

The chain has TRBV11-2 and TRBJ2-1; tentative D call: TRBD2 (7 bases). The CDR3 sequence is 18 residues long. The germline V gene has CDR1 SGHAT and CDR2 FQNNGV. Deletions cut 1 base from V and 5 bases from J, with 21 bases between. CDR3 in DNA: TGTGCCAGCAGCTTAGGGAAAATCTTAGGGGGGGAAAACAATGAGCAGTTCTTC. It codes for CASSLGKILGGENNEQFF.

The chain is built from TRBV5-1 and TRBJ1-6, with 7 bases fitting TRBD1. The CDR3 loop spans 14 amino acids. The germline CDR1 and CDR2 sequences are SGHRS and YFSETQ. After removal of 3 bases from V and 10 bases from J, the junction contained 7 bases not matched to a gene. The CDR3 is CASSSQDRESPLHF. CDR3 in DNA: TGCGCCAGCAGCTCCCAAGACAGGGAGTCACCCCTCCACTTT.

This clone was counted ten times or more. The chain recombines TRBV6-6 with TRBJ2-7; TRBD2 is a possible D gene (7 bases). Trimming took off 8 bases at V and 7 bases at J, with 27 bases between the two ends. The CDR3 contains 16 residues. The germline V gene has CDR1 MNHNY and CDR2 SVGAGI (reference sequence). Here the CDR3 DNA reads TGTGCCAGCGTCACCGCGGTGGGGCGGGGGCTGGGAGAGCAGTACTTC. This codes for CASVTAVGRGLGEQYF.

The sample holds one count of this clone. This chain links TRBV30 with TRBJ2-7, with 7 bases fitting TRBD1. After removal of 3 bases from V and 3 bases from J, the junction contained 5 bases not matched to a gene. The CDR3 runs 13 residues. Germline CDR1 GTSNPN, CDR2 SVGIG (reference sequence). This CDR3 is CAWSKGQFYEQYF. In DNA form, the CDR3 reads TGTGCCTGGAGCAAGGGACAGTTCTACGAGCAGTACTTC.

V and J are TRBV18 and TRBJ1-2; 9 bases align to TRBD1. The junction had 3 bases not matched to a gene; V was cut back by 5 bases and J by 2 bases. The CDR3 has 14 amino acids. Per germline, CDR1 KGHSH and CDR2 LQKENI. CDR3 amino acids: CASSTGQGNYGYTF. As DNA, the CDR3 is TGTGCCAGCTCAACCGGACAGGGGAACTATGGCTACACCTTC.